Listed below are T cell receptor beta chains from one sample, sequenced in a study of T-cell reconstitution after alpha-beta-depleted transplantation in children. TCRdb analysed the PCR reads with MiXCR anew, one entry per CDR3 protein. This sample has around 600,000 distinct CDR3 sequences, with 23% found just once. The sequenced sample was PBMCs, mostly from graft donor cells, obtained 360 days after TCRalphabeta/CD19-depleted stem cell transplant. Receptors were obtained from a boy in the first two years of life who had a stem cell transplant for acute myeloid leukemia, so the T cells may come from the graft donor. CDR3s include the opening cysteine and the closing phenylalanine or tryptophan. Each record gives: V gene, D gene, J gene, clone size, CDR3 DNA, CDR3 protein. D genes are given only for firm matches. The listing skips clone size in some rows; elsewhere it reads once, few, many or a size class.

TRBV11-1	TRBD2	TRBJ2-1	many	TGTGCCAGCAGCCCGCGTCCCGGGACTAGCGAGGACTACAATGAGCAGTTCTTC	CASSPRPGTSEDYNEQFF
TRBV5-1	NA	TRBJ2-3	many	TGCGCCAGCAGAACTTCGACAGGTCCCACAGATACGCAGTATTTT	CASRTSTGPTDTQYF
TRBV7-9	NA	TRBJ2-1	NA	TGTGCCAGCAGCTTTGAGGTACAGGGCGGGCAGTTCTTC	CASSFEVQGGQFF
TRBV4-3	TRBD1	TRBJ1-4	NA	TGCGCCAGCAGCCATGGACAGGATAATGAAAAACTGTTTTTT	CASSHGQDNEKLFF
TRBV7-8	NA	TRBJ2-6	once	TGTGCCAGCAGCTTGATAGGGCTGTGGGCCAACGTCCTGACTTTC	CASSLIGLWANVLTF
TRBV6-2/TRBV6-3	NA	TRBJ2-2	NA	TGTGCCAGCCATGGACCCGGGGTCGGGGAGCTGTTTTTT	CASHGPGVGELFF
TRBV5-1	NA	TRBJ1-1	many	TGCGCCAGCAGCTGGGGGGGCTCTGAAGCTTTCTTT	CASSWGGSEAFF
TRBV29-1	NA	TRBJ1-2	few	TGCAGCGTGTCGACCCCTTACAGGGCTTCCTATGGCTACACCTTC	CSVSTPYRASYGYTF
TRBV20-1	NA	TRBJ2-5	many	TGCAGTGCTAGTGAGGGCCAAGAGACCCAGTACTTC	CSASEGQETQYF
TRBV6-5	NA	TRBJ1-1	many	TGTGCCAGCAGTTACTGGGGAGAGAACACTGAAGCTTTCTTT	CASSYWGENTEAFF
TRBV7-9	NA	TRBJ1-1	NA	TGTGCCAGCAGGGGGAAAGGACAGCTGAACACTGAAGCTTTCTTT	CASRGKGQLNTEAFF
TRBV7-9	NA	TRBJ2-2	many	TGTGCCAGCAGCTTAAGTCCACACACCCCAAACACCGGGGAGCTGTTTTTT	CASSLSPHTPNTGELFF
TRBV6-5	TRBD1	TRBJ2-7	many	TGTGCCAGCAGTTGCCCTTTCCGGGACAGTGGCGACGAGCAGTACTTC	CASSCPFRDSGDEQYF
TRBV20-1	NA	TRBJ2-5	NA	TGCAGTGCCGAAGTTGGAGAGACCCAGTACTTC	CSAEVGETQYF
TRBV7-9	NA	TRBJ1-1	many	TGTGCCAGCAGCCTGGTAGGGGGGAACACTGAAGCTTTCTTT	CASSLVGGNTEAFF
TRBV2	TRBD1	TRBJ2-3	many	TGTGCCAGCAGTGATCCAGACTCCGGGACAGGGAGAACAGATACGCAGTATTTT	CASSDPDSGTGRTDTQYF
TRBV7-9	NA	TRBJ2-2	NA	TGTGCCAGCGCACAGACGAACACCGGGGAGCTGTTTTTT	CASAQTNTGELFF
TRBV6-5	NA	TRBJ2-3	many	TGTGCCAGCAGTTACGAAGGCACAGATACGCAGTATTTT	CASSYEGTDTQYF
TRBV12-3/TRBV12-4	NA	TRBJ2-7	many	TGTGCCAGCAGTTTAGCTTCCTACGAGCAGTACTTC	CASSLASYEQYF
TRBV21-1	NA	TRBJ2-1	many	TGTGCCAGCAGCATTGGGGCCTGGGATGAGCAGTTCTTC	CASSIGAWDEQFF
TRBV20-1	NA	TRBJ1-2	NA	TGCAGTGCTTATCGGGGAAGGACTAACTATGGCTACACCTTC	CSAYRGRTNYGYTF
TRBV4-2	TRBD2	TRBJ2-3	NA	TGTGCCAGCAGCCAAGATGGGACTAGGTCAGATACGCAGTATTTT	CASSQDGTRSDTQYF
TRBV4-2	TRBD2	TRBJ2-2	few	TGTGCCAGCAGCCAAGAATCTAGCGGCCACCTAGGGACCGGGGAGCTGTTTTTT	CASSQESSGHLGTGELFF
TRBV12-3/TRBV12-4	NA	TRBJ2-1	many	TGTGCCAGCAGTTTAGGGTTAGGGGGGGCAAAGGAGCAGTTCTTC	CASSLGLGGAKEQFF
TRBV25-1	TRBD2	TRBJ2-2	NA	TGTGCCAGCAGTGAATCCCTTAGCGGGGGGGCTTGGACCGGGGAGCTGTTTTTT	CASSESLSGGAWTGELFF
TRBV15	NA	TRBJ2-3	many	TGTGCCACCAGCCCCCGGAAGGGAGTAACAGATACGCAGTATTTT	CATSPRKGVTDTQYF
TRBV25-1	TRBD1	TRBJ2-5	many	TGTGCCAGCAGTACCACCGGGACAGGGGCCCAAGAGACCCAGTACTTC	CASSTTGTGAQETQYF
TRBV7-2	NA	TRBJ1-1	few	TGTGCCAGCAGCTTTTTGAGACACTTCGAAGCTTTCTTT	CASSFLRHFEAFF
TRBV5-1	TRBD1	TRBJ2-4	many	TGCGCCAGCAGCTTGGCCCCCGACAGGGAGAAAGGCTTC	CASSLAPDREKGF
TRBV18	TRBD2	TRBJ2-7	few	TGTGCCAGCTCACCACCGACGGGGGGGCCCTACGAGCAGTACTTC	CASSPPTGGPYEQYF
TRBV24-1	NA	TRBJ2-2	many	TGTGCCACCAGTGATGAACGACAAGTGGAGCTGTTTTTT	CATSDERQVELFF
TRBV20-1	NA	TRBJ1-1	NA	TGCAGTGCTAGAGATATGGGCAGGGTAAGGACTGAAGCTTTCTTT	CSARDMGRVRTEAFF
TRBV20-1	NA	TRBJ2-1	many	TGCAGTGCTAGAGGGGCGCGAACCTACTTCACAGGGAGCCCATACAATGAGCAGTTCTTC	CSARGARTYFTGSPYNEQFF
TRBV6-5	NA	TRBJ1-1	NA	TGTGCCAGCAGTTATAACTACAGGGTCGACACTGAAGCTTTCTTT	CASSYNYRVDTEAFF
TRBV29-1	TRBD2	TRBJ2-1	few	TGCAGCGGTTCCGGGACTAGCAGTTTCGATGAGCAGTTCTTC	CSGSGTSSFDEQFF
TRBV20-1	NA	TRBJ2-2	NA	TGCAGTGCTAGCACCCCAAACACCGGGGAGCTGTTTTTT	CSASTPNTGELFF
TRBV7-6	NA	TRBJ2-1	NA	TGTGCCAGCAGCTTAGCGGAGACGGCCTCCTACAATGAGCAGTTCTTC	CASSLAETASYNEQFF
TRBV6-5	NA	TRBJ2-7	NA	TGTGCCAGCAGTTCCCCGGGACAAAACTACGAGCAGTACTTC	CASSSPGQNYEQYF
TRBV29-1	NA	TRBJ2-7	many	TGCAGCGTTGAAGAGGGCTACCCCTCCTACGAGCAGTACTTC	CSVEEGYPSYEQYF
TRBV6-5	NA	TRBJ2-5	many	TGTGCCAGCATCGACCCTCGCCAAGGGACCCAGTACTTC	CASIDPRQGTQYF
TRBV29-1	NA	TRBJ1-5	NA	TGCAGCGTTTCCGGACAGCCTAATCAGCCCCAGCATTTT	CSVSGQPNQPQHF
TRBV21-1	NA	TRBJ2-7	many	TGTGCCAGCAGCAGCCGGACTAGCTACGAGCAGTACTTC	CASSSRTSYEQYF
TRBV5-1	TRBD1	TRBJ2-3	NA	TGCGCCAGCAACCTGCAAGGGACAGGCCGCACAGATACGCAGTATTTT	CASNLQGTGRTDTQYF
TRBV29-1	NA	TRBJ1-4	NA	TGCAGCGTTCACGCGGGGGGGGCGCCGGAAAAACTGTTTTTT	CSVHAGGAPEKLFF
TRBV4-2	NA	TRBJ2-5	NA	TGTGCCAGCAGCCAAGAAGGATTCCAGGGGAGACCAGCATGGACCCAGTACTTC	CASSQEGFQGRPAWTQYF
TRBV6-5	NA	TRBJ2-7	NA	TGTGCCGTCCAGGGTTCCTACGAGCAGTACTTC	CAVQGSYEQYF